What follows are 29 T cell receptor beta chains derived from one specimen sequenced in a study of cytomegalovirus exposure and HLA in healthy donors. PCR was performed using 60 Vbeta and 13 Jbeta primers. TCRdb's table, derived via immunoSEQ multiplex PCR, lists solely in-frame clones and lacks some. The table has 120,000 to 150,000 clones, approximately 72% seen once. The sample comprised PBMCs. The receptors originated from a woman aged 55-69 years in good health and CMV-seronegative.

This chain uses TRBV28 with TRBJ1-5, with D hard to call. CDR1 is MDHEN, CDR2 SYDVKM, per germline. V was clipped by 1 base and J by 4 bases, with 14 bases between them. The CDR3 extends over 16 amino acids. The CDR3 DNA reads TGTGCCAGCAGTTTATTGCGAGGGCTCGGAAATCAGCCCCAGCATTTT. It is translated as CASSLLRGLGNQPQHF.

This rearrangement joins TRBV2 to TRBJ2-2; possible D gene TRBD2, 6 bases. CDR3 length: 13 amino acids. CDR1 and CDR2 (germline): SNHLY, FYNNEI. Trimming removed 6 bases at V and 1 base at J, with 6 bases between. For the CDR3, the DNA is TGTGCCAGCAGCGGGAGGAACACCGGGGAGCTGTTTTTT. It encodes CASSGRNTGELFF.

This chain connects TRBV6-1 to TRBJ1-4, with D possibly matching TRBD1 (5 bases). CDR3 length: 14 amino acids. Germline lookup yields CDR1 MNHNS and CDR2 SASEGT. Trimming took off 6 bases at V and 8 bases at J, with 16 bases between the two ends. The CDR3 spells CASSPSRRGEKLFF. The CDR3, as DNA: TGTGCCAGCAGCCCGTCGCGGAGGGGCGAAAAACTGTTTTTT.

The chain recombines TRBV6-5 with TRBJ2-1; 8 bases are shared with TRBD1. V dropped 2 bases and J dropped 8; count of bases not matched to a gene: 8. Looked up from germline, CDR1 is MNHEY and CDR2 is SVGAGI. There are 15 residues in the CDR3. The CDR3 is CASSYADRALYEQFF. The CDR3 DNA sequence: TGTGCCAGCAGTTACGCGGACAGGGCGTTGTATGAGCAGTTCTTC.

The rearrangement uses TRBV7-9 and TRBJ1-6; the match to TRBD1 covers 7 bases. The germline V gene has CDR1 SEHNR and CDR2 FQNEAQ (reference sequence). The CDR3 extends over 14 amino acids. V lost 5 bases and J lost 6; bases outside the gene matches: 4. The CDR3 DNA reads TGTGCCAGCAGCGGTACAGGGGTTAATTCACCCCTCCACTTT. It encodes CASSGTGVNSPLHF.

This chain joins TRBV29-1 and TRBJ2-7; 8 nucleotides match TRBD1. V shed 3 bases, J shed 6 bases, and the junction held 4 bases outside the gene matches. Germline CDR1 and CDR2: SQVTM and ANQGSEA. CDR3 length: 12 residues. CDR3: CSVDKDRGEQYF. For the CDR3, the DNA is TGCAGCGTTGACAAAGACAGGGGCGAGCAGTACTTC.

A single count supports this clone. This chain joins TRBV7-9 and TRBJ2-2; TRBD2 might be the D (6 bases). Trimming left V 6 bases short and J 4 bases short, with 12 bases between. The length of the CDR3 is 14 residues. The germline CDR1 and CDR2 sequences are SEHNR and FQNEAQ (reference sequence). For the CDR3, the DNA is TGTGCCAGCAGGGCGGCGGGGTCCACCGGGGAGCTGTTTTTT. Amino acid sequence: CASRAAGSTGELFF. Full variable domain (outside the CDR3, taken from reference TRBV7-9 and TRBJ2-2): DTGVSQNPRHKITKRGQNVTFRCDPISEHNRLYWYRQTLGQGPEFLTYFQNEAQLEKSRLLSDRFSAERPKGSFSTLEIQRTEQGDSAMYLCASRAAGSTGELFFGEGSRLTVL.

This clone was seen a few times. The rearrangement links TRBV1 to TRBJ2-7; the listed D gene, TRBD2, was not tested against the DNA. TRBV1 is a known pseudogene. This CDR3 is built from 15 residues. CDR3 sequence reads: CTSSRPSGSSYEQYF. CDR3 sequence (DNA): TGCACCAGCAGCCGCCCCAGCGGGAGTTCCTACGAGCAGTACTTC.

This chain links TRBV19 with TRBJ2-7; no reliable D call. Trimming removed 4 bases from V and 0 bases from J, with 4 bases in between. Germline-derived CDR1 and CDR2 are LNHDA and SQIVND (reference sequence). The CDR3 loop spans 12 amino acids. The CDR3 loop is CASSTNSYEQYF. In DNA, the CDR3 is TGTGCCAGTAGTACAAACTCCTACGAGCAGTACTTC. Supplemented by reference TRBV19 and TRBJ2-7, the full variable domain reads DGGITQSPKYLFRKEGQNVTLSCEQNLNHDAMYWYRQDPGQGLRLIYYSQIVNDFQKGDIAEGYSVSREKKESFPLTVTSAQKNPTAFYLCASSTNSYEQYFGPGTRLTVT.

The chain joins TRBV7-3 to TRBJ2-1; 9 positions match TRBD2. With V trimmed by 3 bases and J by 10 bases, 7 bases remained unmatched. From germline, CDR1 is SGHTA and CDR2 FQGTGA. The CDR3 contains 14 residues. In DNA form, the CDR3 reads TGTGCCAGCAGCTTTGCGGGGGGGCCGGGGGAGCAGTTCTTC. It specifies CASSFAGGPGEQFF.

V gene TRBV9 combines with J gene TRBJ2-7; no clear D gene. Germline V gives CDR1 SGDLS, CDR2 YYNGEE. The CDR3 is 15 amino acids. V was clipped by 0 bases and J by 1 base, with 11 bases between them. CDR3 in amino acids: CASSVADSRSYEQYF. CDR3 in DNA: TGTGCCAGCAGCGTAGCAGACTCTCGATCCTACGAGCAGTACTTC.

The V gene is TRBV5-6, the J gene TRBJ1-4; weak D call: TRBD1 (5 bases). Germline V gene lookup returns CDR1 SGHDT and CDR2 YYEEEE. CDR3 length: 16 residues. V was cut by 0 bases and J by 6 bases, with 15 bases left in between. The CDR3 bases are TGTGCCAGCAGCTTGGTGCGGGACCAGTCGGATGAAAAACTGTTTTTT. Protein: CASSLVRDQSDEKLFF.

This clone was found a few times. CDR3 DNA: TGTGCCAGCGGCGAGAGGGGGGGGGAGCTGTTTTTT. Translation: CASGERGGELFF. The V gene is TRBV6-5, the J gene TRBJ2-2, with D possibly being TRBD1 (6 bases). Trimming shortened V by 8 bases and J by 8 bases, and 12 bases separated the two germline ends. Germline V gives CDR1 MNHEY, CDR2 SVGAGI. CDR3 length: 12 residues.

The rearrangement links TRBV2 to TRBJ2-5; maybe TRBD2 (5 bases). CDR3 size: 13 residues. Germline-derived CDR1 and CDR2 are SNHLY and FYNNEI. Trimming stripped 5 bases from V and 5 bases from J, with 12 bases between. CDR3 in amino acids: CASSSGGSETQYF. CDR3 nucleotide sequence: TGTGCCAGCAGTTCTGGAGGCTCGGAGACCCAGTACTTC.

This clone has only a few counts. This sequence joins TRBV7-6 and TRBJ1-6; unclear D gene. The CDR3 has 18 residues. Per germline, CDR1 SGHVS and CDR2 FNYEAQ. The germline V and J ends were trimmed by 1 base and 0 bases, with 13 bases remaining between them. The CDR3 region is CASSLGVSGSSYNSPLHF. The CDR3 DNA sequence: TGTGCCAGCAGCTTAGGTGTGTCCGGGAGCTCCTATAATTCACCCCTCCACTTT.

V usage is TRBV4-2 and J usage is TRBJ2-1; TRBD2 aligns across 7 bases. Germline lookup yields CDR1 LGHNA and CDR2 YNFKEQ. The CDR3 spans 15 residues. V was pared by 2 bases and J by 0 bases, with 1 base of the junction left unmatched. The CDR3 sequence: CASSQTGGSYNEQFF. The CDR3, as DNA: TGTGCCAGCAGCCAAACGGGGGGCTCCTACAATGAGCAGTTCTTC.

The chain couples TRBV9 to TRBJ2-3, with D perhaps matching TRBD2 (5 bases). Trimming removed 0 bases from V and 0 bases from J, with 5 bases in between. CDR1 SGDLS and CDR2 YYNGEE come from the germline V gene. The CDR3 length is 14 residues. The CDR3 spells CASSVVASTDTQYF. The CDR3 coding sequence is TGTGCCAGCAGCGTAGTAGCGAGCACAGATACGCAGTATTTT.

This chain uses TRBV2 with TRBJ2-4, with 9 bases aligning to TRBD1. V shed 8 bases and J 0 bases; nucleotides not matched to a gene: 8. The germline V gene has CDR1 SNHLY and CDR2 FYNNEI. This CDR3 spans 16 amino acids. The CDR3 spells CASDRDRVLAKNIQYF. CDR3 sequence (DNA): TGTGCCAGCGACCGGGACAGGGTTCTAGCCAAAAACATTCAGTACTTC.

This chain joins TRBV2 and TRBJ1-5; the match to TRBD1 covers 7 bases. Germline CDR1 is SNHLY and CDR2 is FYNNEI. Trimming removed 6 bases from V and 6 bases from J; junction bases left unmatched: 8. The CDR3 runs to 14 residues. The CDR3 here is CASRRTGLSQPQHF. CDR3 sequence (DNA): TGTGCCAGCAGGCGGACAGGACTGAGTCAGCCCCAGCATTTT.

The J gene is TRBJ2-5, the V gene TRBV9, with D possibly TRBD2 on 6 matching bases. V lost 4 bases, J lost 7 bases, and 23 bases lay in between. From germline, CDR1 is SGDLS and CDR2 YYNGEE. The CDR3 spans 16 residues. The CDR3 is CASSLSGNPGSGTQYF. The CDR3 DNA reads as TGTGCCAGCAGCTTGTCGGGGAACCCCGGGAGTGGGACCCAGTACTTC.

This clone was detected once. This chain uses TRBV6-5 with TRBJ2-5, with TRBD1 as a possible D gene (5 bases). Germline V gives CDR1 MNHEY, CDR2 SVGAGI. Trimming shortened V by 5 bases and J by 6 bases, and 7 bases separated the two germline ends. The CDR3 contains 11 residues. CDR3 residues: CASSGQQTQYF. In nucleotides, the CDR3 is TGTGCCAGCAGTGGACAACAGACCCAGTACTTC.

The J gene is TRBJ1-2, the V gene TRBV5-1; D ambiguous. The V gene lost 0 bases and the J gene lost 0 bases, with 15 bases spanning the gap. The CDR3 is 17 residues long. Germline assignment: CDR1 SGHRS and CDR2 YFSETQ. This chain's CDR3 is CASSLGRSSDSNYGYTF. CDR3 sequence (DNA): TGCGCCAGCAGCTTGGGAAGGAGTTCCGACTCTAACTATGGCTACACCTTC. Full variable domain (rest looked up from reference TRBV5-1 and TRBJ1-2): KAGVTQTPRYLIKTRGQQVTLSCSPISGHRSVSWYQQTPGQGLQFLFEYFSETQRNKGNFPGRFSGRQFSNSRSEMNVSTLELGDSALYLCASSLGRSSDSNYGYTFGSGTRLTVV.

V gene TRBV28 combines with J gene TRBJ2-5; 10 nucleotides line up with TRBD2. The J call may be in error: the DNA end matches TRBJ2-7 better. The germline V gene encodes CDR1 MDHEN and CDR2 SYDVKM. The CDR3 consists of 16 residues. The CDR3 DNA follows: TGTGCCAGCAGTTTTAGCGGGGGGCTACATCAATACGAGCAGTACTTC. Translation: CASSFSGGLHQYEQYF.

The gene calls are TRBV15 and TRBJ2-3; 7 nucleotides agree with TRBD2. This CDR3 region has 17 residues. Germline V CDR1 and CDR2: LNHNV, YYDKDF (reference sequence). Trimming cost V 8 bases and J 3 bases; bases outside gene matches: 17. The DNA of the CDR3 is TGTGCCACCGCCCATTCACCCTCTGGCGGGGGTACAGATACGCAGTATTTT. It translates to CATAHSPSGGGTDTQYF.

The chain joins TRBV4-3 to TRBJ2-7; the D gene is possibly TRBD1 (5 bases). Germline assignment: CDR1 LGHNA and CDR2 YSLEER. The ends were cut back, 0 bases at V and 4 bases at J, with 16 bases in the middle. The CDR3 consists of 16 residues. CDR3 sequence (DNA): TGCGCCAGCAGCCAAGATGATTCGGACAATCCTTACGAGCAGTACTTC. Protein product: CASSQDDSDNPYEQYF.

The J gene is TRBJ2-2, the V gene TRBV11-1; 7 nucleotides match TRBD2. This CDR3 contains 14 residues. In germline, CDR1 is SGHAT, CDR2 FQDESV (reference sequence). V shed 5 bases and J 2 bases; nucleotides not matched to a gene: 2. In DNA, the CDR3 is TGTGCCAGCAGCGAGGGACTAAACACCGGGGAGCTGTTTTTT. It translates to CASSEGLNTGELFF.

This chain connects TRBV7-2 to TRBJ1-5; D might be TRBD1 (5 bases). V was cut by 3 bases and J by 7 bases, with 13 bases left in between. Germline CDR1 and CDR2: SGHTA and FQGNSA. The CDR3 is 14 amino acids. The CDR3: CASSLGGGWQPQHF. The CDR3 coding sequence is TGTGCCAGCAGCTTGGGGGGAGGGTGGCAGCCCCAGCATTTT.

CDR3 nucleotide sequence: TGTGCCAGTAGTATCAGTGTGAGGGGGGCCAACGTCCTGACTTTC. Encoded protein: CASSISVRGANVLTF. The chain links TRBV19 to TRBJ2-6; D remains unclear. V lost 3 bases, J lost 4 bases, and 10 bases lay in between. Germline CDR1 is LNHDA and CDR2 is SQIVND (reference sequence). The CDR3 runs 15 residues.

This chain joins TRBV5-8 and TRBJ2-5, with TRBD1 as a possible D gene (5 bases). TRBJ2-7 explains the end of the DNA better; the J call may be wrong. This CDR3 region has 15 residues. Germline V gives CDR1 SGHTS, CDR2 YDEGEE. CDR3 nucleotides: TGTGCCAGCTCTAAGGGGCTAATACCCTCCTACGAGCAGTACTTC. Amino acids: CASSKGLIPSYEQYF.